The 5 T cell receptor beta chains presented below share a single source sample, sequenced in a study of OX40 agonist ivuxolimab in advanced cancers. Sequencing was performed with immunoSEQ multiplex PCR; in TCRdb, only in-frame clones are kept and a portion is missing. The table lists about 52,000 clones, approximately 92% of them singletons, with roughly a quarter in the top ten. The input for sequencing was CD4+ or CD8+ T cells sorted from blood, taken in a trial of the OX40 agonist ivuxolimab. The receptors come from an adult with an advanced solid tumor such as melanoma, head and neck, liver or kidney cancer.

CDR3 loop: CASSSSTNIQYF. DNA for the CDR3: TGCGCCAGCTCAAGCAGCACAAACATTCAGTACTTC. The chain combines TRBV10-1 with TRBJ2-4, with D hard to call. Germline V gene data show CDR1 as WNHNN and CDR2 as SYGVQD (reference sequence). The CDR3 contains 12 residues. Trimming left V 8 bases short and J 6 bases short, with 11 bases between.

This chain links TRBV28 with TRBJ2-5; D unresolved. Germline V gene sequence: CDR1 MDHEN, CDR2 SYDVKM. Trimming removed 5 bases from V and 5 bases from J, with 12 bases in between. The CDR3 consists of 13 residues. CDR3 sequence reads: CASSLDGQETQYF. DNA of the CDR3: TGTGCCAGCAGTCTAGACGGGCAGGAGACCCAGTACTTC.

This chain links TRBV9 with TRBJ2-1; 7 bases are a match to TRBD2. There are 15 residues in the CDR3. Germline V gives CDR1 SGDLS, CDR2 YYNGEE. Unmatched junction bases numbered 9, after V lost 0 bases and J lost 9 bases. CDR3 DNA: TGTGCCAGCAGCGTAGACGAGACTAGCCTCGGTGAGCAGTTCTTC. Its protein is CASSVDETSLGEQFF.

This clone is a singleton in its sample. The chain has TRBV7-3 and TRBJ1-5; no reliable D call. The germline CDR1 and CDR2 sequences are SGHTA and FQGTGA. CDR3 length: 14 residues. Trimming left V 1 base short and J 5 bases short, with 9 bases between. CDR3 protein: CASSLINGDQPQHF. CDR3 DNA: TGTGCCAGCAGCTTAATCAATGGGGATCAGCCCCAGCATTTT.

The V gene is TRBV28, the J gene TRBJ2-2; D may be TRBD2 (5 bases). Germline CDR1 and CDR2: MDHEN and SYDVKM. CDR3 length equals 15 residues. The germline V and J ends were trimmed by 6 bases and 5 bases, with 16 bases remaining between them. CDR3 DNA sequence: TGTGCCAGCAGCCTACTCGGGGATCTAACCGGGGAGCTGTTTTTT. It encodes CASSLLGDLTGELFF.